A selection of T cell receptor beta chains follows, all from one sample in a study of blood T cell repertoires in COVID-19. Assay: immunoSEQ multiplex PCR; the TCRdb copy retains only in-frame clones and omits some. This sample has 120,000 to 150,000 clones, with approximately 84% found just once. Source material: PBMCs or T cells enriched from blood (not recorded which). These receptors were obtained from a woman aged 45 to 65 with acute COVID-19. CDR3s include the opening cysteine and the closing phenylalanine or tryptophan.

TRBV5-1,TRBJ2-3,CASSFGAGGTDTQYF
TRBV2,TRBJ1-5,CASRRGQGNQPQHF
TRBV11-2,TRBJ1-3,CASSLVSTASSGNTIYF
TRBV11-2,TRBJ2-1,CASSLSPDEQFF
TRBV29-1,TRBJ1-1,CSGVTGPMNTEAFF
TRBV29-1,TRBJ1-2,CSVGVGGLGYTF
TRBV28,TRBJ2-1,CASSLTGGIYYNEQFF
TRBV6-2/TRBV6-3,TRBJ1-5,CASSYSTAAQHF
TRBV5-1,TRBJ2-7,CASSLIGDYPYEQYF
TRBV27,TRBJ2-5,CASSPHLTSQETQYF
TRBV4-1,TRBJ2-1,CASSQALGGEQFF
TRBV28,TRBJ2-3,CASSSTGLAGEDTQYF
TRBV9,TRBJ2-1,CASSVEAGVVNEQFF
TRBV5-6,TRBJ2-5,CASRPLAVETQYF